This TCR beta chain was documented in a study of blood T cell repertoires in COVID-19. Repertoires were generated with immunoSEQ multiplex PCR, while TCRdb's copy carries only in-frame clones and drops some. This sample yields nearly 350,000 clones, of which 85% to 90% are seen a single time; under 6.5% belongs to the top ten. The sequence derives from a woman between 45 and 60 years old with COVID-19, enrolled during active disease. The specimen sequenced was peripheral blood.

In DNA, the CDR3 is TGTGCCAGCAGTTGGTACAGGGTTAACACAGATACGCAGTATTTT. It translates to CASSWYRVNTDTQYF. The chain combines TRBV6-6 with TRBJ2-3; possibly TRBD1 for D (6 bases). V was shortened by 4 bases and J by 2 bases, with 13 bases between the two germline ends. The germline gives CDR1 MNHNY, CDR2 SVGAGI (reference sequence). The CDR3 spans 15 residues.